What follows are 14 T cell receptor beta chains derived from one specimen sequenced in a study of CD4 T cells in relation to SARS-CoV-2 and coronaviruses (dated by TCRdb to the early 2020s). CD4+ T cells from unexposed donors were collected before the COVID-19 pandemic (2011-2018). The EasySep CD4+ T cell isolation kit was used to isolate CD4+ T cells once the cultures had run for roughly eleven days. Library method: the immunoSEQ multiplex PCR assay. Imported from immuneACCESS, the table was reduced by TCRdb to in-frame sequences with V and J called. These copies leave out some clones; in studies compared against another copy, an unresolved V gene accounts for under half, and the cause of the remainder is not known. The sample yields about 29,000 clones; approximately 80% were counted once. Together, the top ten hold around 15% of the sample. These receptors have no identified antigens. What was sequenced was CD4+ T cells from PBMCs, cultured in vitro. The receptors derive from a human donor in good health.

The chain has TRBV7-3 and TRBJ1-5; TRBD1 matches 8 bases. This CDR3 spans 16 amino acids. Germline CDR1 SGHTA, CDR2 FQGTGA. The V segment lost 5 bases and the J segment 0 bases; nucleotides outside the gene matches: 6. CDR3 amino acids: CASSPPGTGSNQPQHF. CDR3 sequence (DNA): TGTGCCAGCAGCCCCCCCGGGACAGGTAGCAATCAGCCCCAGCATTTT.

This clone showed up just once. The chain joins TRBV7-3 to TRBJ2-1; TRBD2 might be the D (6 bases). Germline loops: CDR1 SGHTA, CDR2 FQGTGA. CDR3 size: 16 residues. Trimming removed 5 bases at V and 4 bases at J, with 18 bases between. The CDR3 sequence: CASSPTRDSGYNEQFF. CDR3 bases: TGTGCCAGCAGCCCGACCCGGGACTCAGGTTACAATGAGCAGTTCTTC. The full variable domain, completed using reference TRBV7-3 and TRBJ2-1, is GAGVSQTPSNKVTEKGKYVELRCDPISGHTALYWYRQSLGQGPEFLIYFQGTGAADDSGLPNDRFFAVRPEGSVSTLKIQRTERGDSAVYLCASSPTRDSGYNEQFFGPGTRLTVL.

The chain recombines TRBV6-2 or TRBV6-3 with TRBJ1-1; 7 bases fit TRBD1. V trimming: 5 bases; J trimming: 8 bases; junction bases outside the gene matches: 8. The CDR3 spans 13 residues. Germline-derived CDR1 and CDR2 are MNHEY and SVGEGT. The chain's CDR3 is CASSKGDSPEAFF. The CDR3, as DNA: TGTGCCAGCAGTAAAGGGGACAGCCCAGAAGCTTTCTTT.

The chain joins TRBV19 to TRBJ2-3; D possibly corresponds to TRBD2 (8 bases). The CDR3 extends over 18 amino acids. The V end was cut by 5 bases, the J end by 0 bases, with 21 bases between. CDR1 and CDR2 (germline): LNHDA, SQIVND (reference sequence). CDR3 region: CASSADRDGRGSTDTQYF. The CDR3 bases are TGTGCCAGTAGTGCCGACAGGGACGGGAGGGGGAGCACAGATACGCAGTATTTT.

This clone was counted a few times. The J gene is TRBJ1-4, the V gene TRBV11-2; the D gene is possibly TRBD1 (6 bases). Germline V gene data show CDR1 as SGHAT and CDR2 as FQNNGV. The CDR3 runs 12 residues. Trimming removed 4 bases at V and 16 bases at J, with 16 bases between. DNA of the CDR3: TGTGCCAGCAGCTCGGGGGGCGCGGCGAGGTTTTTT. It yields the protein CASSSGGAARFF.

The V call is TRBV7-3, the J call TRBJ2-3; 7 bases are shared with TRBD2. J gave up 3 bases and V 3 bases, and 9 bases lay outside the gene matches. CDR1 SGHTA and CDR2 FQGTGA come from the germline V gene. This CDR3 has 16 residues. For the CDR3, the DNA is TGTGCCAGCAGCTTCGGTAAAGCGGGAATGACAGATACGCAGTATTTT. It codes for CASSFGKAGMTDTQYF. Supplemented by reference TRBV7-3 and TRBJ2-3, the full variable domain reads GAGVSQTPSNKVTEKGKYVELRCDPISGHTALYWYRQSLGQGPEFLIYFQGTGAADDSGLPNDRFFAVRPEGSVSTLKIQRTERGDSAVYLCASSFGKAGMTDTQYFGPGTRLTVL.

This clone has just a few counts. The CDR3 nucleotides read TGCGCCAGCAGCCACCGCCGACTAGCGGGAGCCGGTGAGCAGTACTTC. This encodes CASSHRRLAGAGEQYF. The chain joins TRBV4-1 to TRBJ2-7, with TRBD2 matching 12 bases. The CDR3 runs to 16 residues. V shed 3 bases and J 7 bases; nucleotides not matched to a gene: 10. Germline V gene lookup returns CDR1 MGHRA and CDR2 YSYEKL.

The chain recombines TRBV18 with TRBJ2-7, with TRBD1 matching over 9 bases. The CDR3 extends over 14 amino acids. V lost 1 base and J lost 2; bases outside the gene matches: 0. CDR1 and CDR2 (germline): KGHSH, LQKENI. DNA of the CDR3: TGTGCCAGCTCACCACGGGACAGGGCCTACGAGCAGTACTTC. Encoded protein: CASSPRDRAYEQYF.

This clone was detected only a few times. This chain links TRBV6-2 or TRBV6-3 with TRBJ2-1, with 7 bases aligning to TRBD2. The CDR3 runs 20 residues. Germline-derived CDR1 and CDR2 are MNHEY and SVGEGT. The junction had 22 bases not matched to a gene; V was cut back by 4 bases and J by 4 bases. CDR3 in amino acids: CASSSLVLERGLQLYNEQFF. CDR3 bases: TGTGCCAGCAGTTCTCTTGTCTTAGAGCGGGGACTTCAACTATACAATGAGCAGTTCTTC.

There are a few counts of this clone. The rearrangement uses TRBV18 and TRBJ1-1; 10 nucleotides match TRBD1. Germline V gene sequence: CDR1 KGHSH, CDR2 LQKENI. V shed 3 bases and J 3 bases; nucleotides not matched to a gene: 7. The CDR3 length is 16 residues. CDR3 protein: CASSPRQGAPDTEAFF. The CDR3 DNA follows: TGTGCCAGCTCACCGCGACAGGGGGCCCCGGACACTGAAGCTTTCTTT. The full variable domain, its missing parts supplied by reference TRBV18 and TRBJ1-1, is NAGVMQNPRHLVRRRGQEARLRCSPMKGHSHVYWYRQLPEEGLKFMVYLQKENIIDESGMPKERFSAEFPKEGPSILRIQQVVRGDSAAYFCASSPRQGAPDTEAFFGQGTRLTVV.

This chain joins TRBV5-1 and TRBJ1-6; possibly TRBD1 for D (6 bases). The ends were cut back, 4 bases at V and 8 bases at J, with 16 bases in the middle. The CDR3 extends over 15 amino acids. In germline, CDR1 is SGHRS, CDR2 YFSETQ. In DNA form, the CDR3 reads TGCGCCAGCAGCCTGGTGGGGGGGCTTGATTCACCCCTCCACTTT. Its translation is CASSLVGGLDSPLHF. Variable domain in full (rest from reference TRBV5-1 and TRBJ1-6): KAGVTQTPRYLIKTRGQQVTLSCSPISGHRSVSWYQQTPGQGLQFLFEYFSETQRNKGNFPGRFSGRQFSNSRSEMNVSTLELGDSALYLCASSLVGGLDSPLHFGNGTRLTVT.

The chain carries TRBV6-1 and TRBJ2-1; 9 nucleotides match TRBD2. In germline, CDR1 is MNHNS, CDR2 SASEGT. Losses at the gene ends were 4 bases for V and 5 bases for J; bases not matched to a gene: 9. This CDR3 spans 16 amino acids. CDR3 bases: TGTGCCAGCAGTGGAATTCTAGCGGGAAGGCACAATGAGCAGTTCTTC. It yields the protein CASSGILAGRHNEQFF.

The chain is built from TRBV19 and TRBJ1-1; TRBD1 is a possible D gene (6 bases). Per the germline V gene, CDR1 is LNHDA and CDR2 is SQIVND (reference sequence). CDR3 length equals 15 residues. V shed 4 bases and J shed 6 bases, with 18 bases lying between them. CDR3 sequence: CASSTSRGARAEAFF. DNA for the CDR3: TGTGCCAGTAGTACCTCCCGGGGGGCGCGAGCTGAAGCTTTCTTT.

The V gene is TRBV14, the J gene TRBJ2-1, with 9 positions matching TRBD1. Looked up from germline, CDR1 is SGHDN and CDR2 is FVKESK. V lost 4 bases and J lost 5; bases outside the gene matches: 9. CDR3 length: 16 amino acids. CDR3 protein: CASSRRTGVGDNEQFF. The CDR3 coding sequence is TGTGCCAGCAGCCGGAGGACAGGGGTCGGGGACAATGAGCAGTTCTTC.